The 10 T cell receptor beta chains presented below share a single source sample, sequenced in a study of high-grade serous ovarian cancer treatment subgroups. Produced via immunoSEQ multiplex PCR; TCRdb's table is partial and in-frame only. The sample carries roughly 12,000 clones, about four fifths recorded once. Tumor samples were obtained before definitive surgery or chemotherapy. Material: tumor tissue. Receptors were obtained from a human donor with high-grade serous ovarian cancer.

V is TRBV5-8 and J is TRBJ2-5, with TRBD1 matching over 7 bases. The last part of the DNA fits TRBJ2-7 better; the J call may be wrong. Looked up from germline, CDR1 is SGHTS and CDR2 is YDEGEE. The CDR3 consists of 17 residues. CDR3 amino acids: CASSRRRMTGKVYEQYF. The CDR3 DNA is TGTGCCAGCAGCCGACGCCGGATGACAGGGAAGGTGTACGAGCAGTACTTC.

This clone showed up just a few times. Since no conserved phenylalanine or tryptophan closes the CDR3, a read error is the likely cause. Because the CDR3's place on the DNA is in doubt, the DNA is left out and the CDR3 is given as listed by TCRdb. The genes are TRBV21-1 and TRBJ2-7; the D call of TRBD2 is as the table states it, not checked on the DNA. TRBV21-1 is flagged as a pseudogene. The CDR3 has 10 residues if both end residues are counted. The CDR3 loop is CASSKKLEFG.

This clone occurred once. The rearrangement links TRBV27 to TRBJ2-7; D assignment may be TRBD1 or TRBD2 (5 bases each). V shed 6 bases and J shed 6 bases, with 15 bases lying between them. Germline lookup yields CDR1 MNHEY and CDR2 SMNVEV (reference sequence). The length of the CDR3 is 13 residues. CDR3 bases: TGTGCCAGCAGCCGCCGGGGCAGGTCCGAGCAGTACTTC. This gives the protein CASSRRGRSEQYF.

The chain couples TRBV6-5 to TRBJ2-7, with TRBD2 as a possible D gene (5 bases). CDR1 MNHEY and CDR2 SVGAGI come from the germline V gene. The CDR3 contains 15 residues. The V end was cut by 7 bases, the J end by 4 bases, with 20 bases between. CDR3 sequence: CASKPNPGMKYEQYF. In DNA, the CDR3 is TGTGCCAGCAAACCTAATCCGGGGATGAAATACGAGCAGTACTTC.

This chain links TRBV23-1 with TRBJ2-2; a possible D gene is TRBD1 (5 bases). TRBV23-1 is marked as an open reading frame, function uncertain. V shed 1 base and J shed 5 bases, with 14 bases lying between them. This CDR3 comprises 16 residues. Here the CDR3 reads CASSQLRPGSTGELFF. The CDR3 region has the DNA TGCGCCAGCAGTCAATTAAGGCCAGGGTCGACCGGGGAGCTGTTTTTT.

The chain links TRBV2 to TRBJ2-3; 10 bases fit TRBD1. Germline CDR1 SNHLY, CDR2 FYNNEI. The CDR3 sequence is 17 residues long. V lost 8 bases, J lost 3 bases, and 14 bases stayed unmatched. The CDR3: CASGSPRDRGRTDTQYF. DNA of the CDR3: TGTGCCAGCGGCTCACCTAGAGACAGGGGGCGTACAGATACGCAGTATTTT.

The chain uses TRBV30 and TRBJ1-5, with unresolved D. Trimming left V 2 bases short and J 0 bases short, with 8 bases between. The germline gives CDR1 GTSNPN, CDR2 SVGIG (reference sequence). This CDR3 is built from 14 residues. The chain's CDR3 is CAWSSQNSNQPQHF. Written as DNA, the CDR3 is TGTGCCTGGAGTTCTCAGAATAGCAATCAGCCCCAGCATTTT.

Written as DNA, the CDR3 is TGCGCCAGCAGTTGCGATCCGGGGATCCATAAGCCTCAGCCCCAGCATTTT. This encodes CASSCDPGIHKPQPQHF. The chain couples TRBV5-1 to TRBJ1-5; D not certain. The CDR3 is 17 amino acids. Germline lookup yields CDR1 SGHRS and CDR2 YFSETQ. Trimming shortened V by 5 bases and J by 6 bases, and 24 bases separated the two germline ends.

The chain is built from TRBV28 and TRBJ2-3, with 9 bases aligning to TRBD2. Unmatched junction bases numbered 4, after V lost 7 bases and J lost 5 bases. The CDR3 spans 13 residues. CDR1 is MDHEN and CDR2 is SYDVKM in the germline V gene. Here the CDR3 DNA reads TGTGCCAGCAAGGCGGGAGGGAGAGATACGCAGTATTTT. Translated: CASKAGGRDTQYF.

J is TRBJ2-3 and V is TRBV20-1, with D hard to call. In germline, CDR1 is DFQATT, CDR2 SNEGSKA (reference sequence). V lost 3 bases and J lost 4, with 5 bases in between. The CDR3 is made up of 11 amino acids. The CDR3 nucleotides read TGCAGTGCTAGGGTGTCAGATACGCAGTATTTT. Its protein product is CSARVSDTQYF.